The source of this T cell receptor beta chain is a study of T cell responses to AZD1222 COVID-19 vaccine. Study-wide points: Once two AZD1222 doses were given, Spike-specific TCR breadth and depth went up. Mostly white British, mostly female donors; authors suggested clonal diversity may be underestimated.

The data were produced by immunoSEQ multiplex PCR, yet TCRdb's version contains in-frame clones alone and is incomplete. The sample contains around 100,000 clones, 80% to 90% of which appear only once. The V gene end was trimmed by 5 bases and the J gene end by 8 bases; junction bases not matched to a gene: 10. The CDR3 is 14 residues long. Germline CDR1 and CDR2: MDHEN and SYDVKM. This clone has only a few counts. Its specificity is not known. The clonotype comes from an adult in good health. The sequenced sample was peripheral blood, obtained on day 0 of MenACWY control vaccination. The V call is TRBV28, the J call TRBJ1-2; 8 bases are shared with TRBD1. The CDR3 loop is CASSDGQGYRGYTF. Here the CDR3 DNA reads TGTGCCAGCAGTGATGGACAGGGTTACAGGGGCTACACCTTC.